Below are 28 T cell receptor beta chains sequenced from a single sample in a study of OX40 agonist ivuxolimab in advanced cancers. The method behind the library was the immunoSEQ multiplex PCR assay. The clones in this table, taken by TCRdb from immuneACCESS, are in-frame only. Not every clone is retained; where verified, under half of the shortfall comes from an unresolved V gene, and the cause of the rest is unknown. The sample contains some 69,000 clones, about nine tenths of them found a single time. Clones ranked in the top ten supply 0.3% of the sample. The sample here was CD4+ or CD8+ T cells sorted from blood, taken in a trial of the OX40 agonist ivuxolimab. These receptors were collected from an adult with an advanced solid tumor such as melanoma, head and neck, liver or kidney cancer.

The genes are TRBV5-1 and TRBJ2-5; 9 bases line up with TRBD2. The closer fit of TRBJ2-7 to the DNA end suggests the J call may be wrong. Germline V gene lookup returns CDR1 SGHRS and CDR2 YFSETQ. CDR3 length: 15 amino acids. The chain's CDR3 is CASRSVLAGTYEQYF. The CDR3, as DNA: TGCGCCAGCAGATCCGTTCTAGCGGGGACCTACGAGCAGTACTTC.

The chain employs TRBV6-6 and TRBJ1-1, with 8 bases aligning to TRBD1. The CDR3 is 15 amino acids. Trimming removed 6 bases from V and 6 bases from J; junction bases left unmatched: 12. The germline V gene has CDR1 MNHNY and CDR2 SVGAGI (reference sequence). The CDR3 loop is CASRDQGAPLAEAFF. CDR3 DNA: TGTGCCAGCAGAGACCAGGGGGCCCCCCTGGCTGAAGCTTTCTTT.

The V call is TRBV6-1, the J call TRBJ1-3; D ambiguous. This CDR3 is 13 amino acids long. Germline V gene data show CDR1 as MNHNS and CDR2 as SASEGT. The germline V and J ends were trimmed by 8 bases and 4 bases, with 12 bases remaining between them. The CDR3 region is CASRAYLGNTIYF. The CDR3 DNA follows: TGTGCCAGCCGGGCATATCTGGGAAACACCATATATTTT.

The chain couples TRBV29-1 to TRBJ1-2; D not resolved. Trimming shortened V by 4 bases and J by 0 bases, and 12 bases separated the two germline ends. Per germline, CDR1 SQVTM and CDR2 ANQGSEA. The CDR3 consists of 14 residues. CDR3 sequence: CSVVAYGSNYGYTF. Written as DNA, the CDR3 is TGCAGCGTTGTAGCCTACGGTTCTAACTATGGCTACACCTTC.

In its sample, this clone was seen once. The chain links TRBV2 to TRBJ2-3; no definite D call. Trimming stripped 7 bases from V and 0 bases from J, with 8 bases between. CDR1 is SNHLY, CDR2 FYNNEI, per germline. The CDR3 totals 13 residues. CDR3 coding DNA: TGTGCCAGCATGGGATGGAGCACAGATACGCAGTATTTT. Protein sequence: CASMGWSTDTQYF. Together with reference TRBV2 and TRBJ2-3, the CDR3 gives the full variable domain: EPEVTQTPSHQVTQMGQEVILRCVPISNHLYFYWYRQILGQKVEFLVSFYNNEISEKSEIFDDQFSVERPDGSNFTLKIRSTKLEDSAMYFCASMGWSTDTQYFGPGTRLTVL.

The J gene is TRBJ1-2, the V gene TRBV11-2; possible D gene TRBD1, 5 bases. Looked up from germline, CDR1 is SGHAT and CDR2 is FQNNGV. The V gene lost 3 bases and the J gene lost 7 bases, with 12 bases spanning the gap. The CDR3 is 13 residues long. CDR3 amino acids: CASSFGAGSGYTF. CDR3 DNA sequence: TGTGCCAGCAGCTTTGGGGCAGGGAGTGGCTACACCTTC.

The CDR3 DNA reads as TGTGCCAGCAGCTTCCCAAGGAGGGGACAGGGAATGAATGAGCAGTTCTTC. This gives the protein CASSFPRRGQGMNEQFF. The chain uses TRBV7-6 and TRBJ2-1, with 9 bases fitting TRBD1. V gave up 3 bases and J gave up 7 bases; unmatched junction bases: 13. Germline CDR1 is SGHVS and CDR2 is FNYEAQ. This CDR3 contains 17 residues. The whole variable domain, remainder taken from reference TRBV7-6 and TRBJ2-1, is GAGVSQSPRYKVTKRGQDVALRCDPISGHVSLYWYRQALGQGPEFLTYFNYEAQQDKSGLPNDRFSAERPEGSISTLTIQRTEQRDSAMYRCASSFPRRGQGMNEQFFGPGTRLTVL.

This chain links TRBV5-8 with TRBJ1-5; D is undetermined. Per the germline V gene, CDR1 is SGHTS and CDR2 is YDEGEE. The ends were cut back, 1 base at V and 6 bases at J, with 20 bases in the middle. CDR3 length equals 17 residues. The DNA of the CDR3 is TGTGCCAGCAGCTTGAAGGTGGGCCAGGTTGCGAGTCAGCCCCAGCATTTT. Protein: CASSLKVGQVASQPQHF.

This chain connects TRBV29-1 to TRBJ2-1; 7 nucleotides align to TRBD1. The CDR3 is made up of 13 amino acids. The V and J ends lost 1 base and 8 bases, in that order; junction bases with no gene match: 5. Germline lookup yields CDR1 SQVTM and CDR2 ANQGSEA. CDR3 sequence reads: CSVEVLQGYEQFF. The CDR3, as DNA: TGCAGCGTTGAAGTCCTACAGGGGTATGAGCAGTTCTTC.

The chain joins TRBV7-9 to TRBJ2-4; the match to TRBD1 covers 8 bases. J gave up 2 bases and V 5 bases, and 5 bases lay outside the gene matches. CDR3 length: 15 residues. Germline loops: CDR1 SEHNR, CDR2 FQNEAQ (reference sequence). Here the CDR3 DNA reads TGTGCCAGCAGCCTCGACAGGGGAACCAAAAACATTCAGTACTTC. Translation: CASSLDRGTKNIQYF. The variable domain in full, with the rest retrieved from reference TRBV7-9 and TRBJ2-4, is DTGVSQNPRHKITKRGQNVTFRCDPISEHNRLYWYRQTLGQGPEFLTYFQNEAQLEKSRLLSDRFSAERPKGSFSTLEIQRTEQGDSAMYLCASSLDRGTKNIQYFGAGTRLSVL.

CDR3 bases: TGTGCCAGCAGCTTAGGACAGGGAGACCTCTATGGCTACACCTTC. As protein: CASSLGQGDLYGYTF. This rearrangement joins TRBV11-2 to TRBJ1-2; 7 nucleotides match TRBD1. In germline, CDR1 is SGHAT, CDR2 FQNNGV. The CDR3 covers 15 residues. Trimming took 1 base from V and 4 from J; bases not matched to a gene: 6.

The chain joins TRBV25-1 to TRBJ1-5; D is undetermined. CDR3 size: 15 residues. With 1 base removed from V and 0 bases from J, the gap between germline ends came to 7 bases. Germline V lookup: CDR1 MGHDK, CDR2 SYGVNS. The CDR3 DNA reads TGTGCCAGCAGTGAATCGGGCATTAGCAATCAGCCCCAGCATTTT. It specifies CASSESGISNQPQHF.

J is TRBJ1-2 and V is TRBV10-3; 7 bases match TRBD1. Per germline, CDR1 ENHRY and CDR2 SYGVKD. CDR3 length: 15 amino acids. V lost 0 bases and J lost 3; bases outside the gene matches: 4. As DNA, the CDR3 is TGTGCCATCAGTGAGTCGGGGACAGCAGACTATGGCTACACCTTC. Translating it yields CAISESGTADYGYTF.

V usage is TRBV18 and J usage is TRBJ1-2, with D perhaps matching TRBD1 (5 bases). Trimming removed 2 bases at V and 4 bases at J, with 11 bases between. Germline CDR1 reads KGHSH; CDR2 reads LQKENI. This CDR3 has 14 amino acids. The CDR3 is CASSPIEQVYGYTF. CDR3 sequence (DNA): TGTGCCAGCTCACCAATCGAACAGGTCTATGGCTACACCTTC.

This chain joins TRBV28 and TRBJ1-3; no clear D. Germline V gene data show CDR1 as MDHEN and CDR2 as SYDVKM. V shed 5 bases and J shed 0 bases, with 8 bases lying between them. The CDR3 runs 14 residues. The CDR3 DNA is TGTGCCAGCAGTCAAAGGGCCTCTGGAAACACCATATATTTT. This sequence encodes CASSQRASGNTIYF.

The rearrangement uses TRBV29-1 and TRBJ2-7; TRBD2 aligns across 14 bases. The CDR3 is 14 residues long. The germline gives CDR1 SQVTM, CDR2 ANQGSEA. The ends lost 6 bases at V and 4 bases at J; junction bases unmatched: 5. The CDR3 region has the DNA TGCAGCGTACCCGGGACTAGCGGGAGATACGAGCAGTACTTC. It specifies CSVPGTSGRYEQYF.

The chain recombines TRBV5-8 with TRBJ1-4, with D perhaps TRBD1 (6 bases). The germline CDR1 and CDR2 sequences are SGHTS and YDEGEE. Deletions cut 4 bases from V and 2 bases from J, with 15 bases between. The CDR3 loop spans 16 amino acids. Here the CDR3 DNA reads TGTGCCAGCAGCGTCCCCCGGGACAACACTAATGAAAAACTGTTTTTT. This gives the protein CASSVPRDNTNEKLFF.

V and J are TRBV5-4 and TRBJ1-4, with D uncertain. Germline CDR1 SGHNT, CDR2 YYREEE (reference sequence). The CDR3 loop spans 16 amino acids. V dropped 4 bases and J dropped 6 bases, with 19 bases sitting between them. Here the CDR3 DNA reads TGTGCCAGCAGCCGCCCGGAGGAGGACGACGATGAAAAACTGTTTTTT. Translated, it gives CASSRPEEDDDEKLFF. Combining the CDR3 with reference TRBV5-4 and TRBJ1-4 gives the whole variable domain ETGVTQSPTHLIKTRGQQVTLRCSSQSGHNTVSWYQQALGQGPQFIFQYYREEENGRGNFPPRFSGLQFPNYSSELNVNALELDDSALYLCASSRPEEDDDEKLFFGSGTQLSVL.

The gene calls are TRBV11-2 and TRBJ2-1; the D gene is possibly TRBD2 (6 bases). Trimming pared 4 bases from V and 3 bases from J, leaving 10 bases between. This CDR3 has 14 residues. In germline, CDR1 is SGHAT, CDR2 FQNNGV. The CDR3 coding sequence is TGTGCCAGCAGCTCCGTTAGCGGCTACAATGAGCAGTTCTTC. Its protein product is CASSSVSGYNEQFF.

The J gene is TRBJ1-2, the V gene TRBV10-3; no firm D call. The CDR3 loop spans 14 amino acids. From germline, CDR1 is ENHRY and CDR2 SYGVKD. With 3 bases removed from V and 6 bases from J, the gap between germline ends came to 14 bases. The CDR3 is CAISEPGAPNGYTF. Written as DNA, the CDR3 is TGTGCCATCAGTGAACCTGGCGCTCCAAATGGCTACACCTTC.

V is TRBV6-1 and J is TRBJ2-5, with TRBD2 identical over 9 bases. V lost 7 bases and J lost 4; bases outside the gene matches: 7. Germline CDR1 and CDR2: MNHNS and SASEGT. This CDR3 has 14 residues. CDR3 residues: CASKIAGDLETQYF. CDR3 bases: TGTGCCAGCAAAATAGCGGGAGATCTAGAGACCCAGTACTTC.

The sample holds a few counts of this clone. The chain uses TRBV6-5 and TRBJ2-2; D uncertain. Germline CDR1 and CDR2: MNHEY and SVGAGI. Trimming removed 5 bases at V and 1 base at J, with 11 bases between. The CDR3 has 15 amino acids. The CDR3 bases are TGTGCCAGCAGTCGTAATAAACAGAACACCGGGGAGCTGTTTTTT. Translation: CASSRNKQNTGELFF.

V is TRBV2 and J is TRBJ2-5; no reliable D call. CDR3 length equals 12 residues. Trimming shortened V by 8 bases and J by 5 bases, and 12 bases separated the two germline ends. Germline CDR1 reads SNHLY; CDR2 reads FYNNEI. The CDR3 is CASYGPAETQYF. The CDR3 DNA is TGTGCCAGCTACGGGCCCGCTGAGACCCAGTACTTC. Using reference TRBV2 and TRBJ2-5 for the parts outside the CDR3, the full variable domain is EPEVTQTPSHQVTQMGQEVILRCVPISNHLYFYWYRQILGQKVEFLVSFYNNEISEKSEIFDDQFSVERPDGSNFTLKIRSTKLEDSAMYFCASYGPAETQYFGPGTRLLVL.

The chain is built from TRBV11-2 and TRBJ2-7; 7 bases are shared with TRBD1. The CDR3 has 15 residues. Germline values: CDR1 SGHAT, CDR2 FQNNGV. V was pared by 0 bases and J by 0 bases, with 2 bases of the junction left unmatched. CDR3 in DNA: TGTGCCAGCAGCTTAGAAAGGGGGCCCTCCTACGAGCAGTACTTC. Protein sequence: CASSLERGPSYEQYF.

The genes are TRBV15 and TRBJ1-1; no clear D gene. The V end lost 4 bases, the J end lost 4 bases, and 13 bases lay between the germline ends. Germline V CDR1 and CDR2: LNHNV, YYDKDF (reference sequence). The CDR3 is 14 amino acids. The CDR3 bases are TGTGCCACCAGCACAGAGGATTGGGGCACTGAAGCTTTCTTT. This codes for CATSTEDWGTEAFF.

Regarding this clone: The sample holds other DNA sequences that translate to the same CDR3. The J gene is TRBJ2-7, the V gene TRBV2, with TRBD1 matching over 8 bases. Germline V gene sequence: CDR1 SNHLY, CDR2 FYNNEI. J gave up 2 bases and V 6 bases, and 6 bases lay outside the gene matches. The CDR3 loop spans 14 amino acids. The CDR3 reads CASSPRGRAYEQYF. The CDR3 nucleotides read TGTGCCAGCAGCCCCAGGGGGCGAGCCTACGAGCAGTACTTC.

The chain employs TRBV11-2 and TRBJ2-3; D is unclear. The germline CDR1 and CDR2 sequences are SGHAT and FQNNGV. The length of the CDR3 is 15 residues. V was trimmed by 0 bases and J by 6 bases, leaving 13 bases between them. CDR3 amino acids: CASSLEGRPSDTQYF. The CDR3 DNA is TGTGCCAGCAGCTTAGAAGGGCGGCCTTCGGATACGCAGTATTTT.

Written as DNA, the CDR3 is TGTGCCAGCAGTTACTCACGGCAGGGAGAAGCTTTCTTT. This sequence encodes CASSYSRQGEAFF. The chain employs TRBV6-6 and TRBJ1-1; TRBD1 might be the D (5 bases). V was clipped by 0 bases and J by 8 bases, with 10 bases between them. The CDR3 totals 13 residues. Germline assignment: CDR1 MNHNY and CDR2 SVGAGI (reference sequence).